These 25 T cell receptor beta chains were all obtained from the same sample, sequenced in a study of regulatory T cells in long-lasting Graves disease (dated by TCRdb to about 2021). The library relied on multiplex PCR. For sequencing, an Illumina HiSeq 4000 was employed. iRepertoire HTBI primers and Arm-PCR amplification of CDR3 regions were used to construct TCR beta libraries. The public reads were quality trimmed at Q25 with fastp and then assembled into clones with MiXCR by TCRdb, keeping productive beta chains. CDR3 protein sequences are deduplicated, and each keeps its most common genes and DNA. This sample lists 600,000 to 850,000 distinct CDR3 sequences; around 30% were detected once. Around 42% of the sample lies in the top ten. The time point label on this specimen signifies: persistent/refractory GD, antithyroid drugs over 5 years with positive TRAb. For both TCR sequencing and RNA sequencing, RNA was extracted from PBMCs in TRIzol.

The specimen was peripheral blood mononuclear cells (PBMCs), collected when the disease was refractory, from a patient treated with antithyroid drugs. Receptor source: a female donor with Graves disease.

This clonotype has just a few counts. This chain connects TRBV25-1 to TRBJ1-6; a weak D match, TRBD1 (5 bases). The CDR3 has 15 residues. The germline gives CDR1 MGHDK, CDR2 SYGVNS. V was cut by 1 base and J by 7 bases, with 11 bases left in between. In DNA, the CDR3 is TGTGCCAGCAGTGAATCTGCAGGGTGGAATTCACCCCTCCACTTT. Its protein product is CASSESAGWNSPLHF.

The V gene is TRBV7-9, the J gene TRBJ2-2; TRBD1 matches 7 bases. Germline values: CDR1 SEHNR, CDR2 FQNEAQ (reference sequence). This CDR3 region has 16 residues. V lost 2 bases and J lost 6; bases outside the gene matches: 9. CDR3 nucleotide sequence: TGTGCCAGCAGCTTAAATTCCCGACAGGGTTCCGGGGAGCTGTTTTTT. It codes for CASSLNSRQGSGELFF. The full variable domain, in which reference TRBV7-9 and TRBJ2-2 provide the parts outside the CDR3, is DTGVSQNPRHKITKRGQNVTFRCDPISEHNRLYWYRQTLGQGPEFLTYFQNEAQLEKSRLLSDRFSAERPKGSFSTLEIQRTEQGDSAMYLCASSLNSRQGSGELFFGEGSRLTVL.

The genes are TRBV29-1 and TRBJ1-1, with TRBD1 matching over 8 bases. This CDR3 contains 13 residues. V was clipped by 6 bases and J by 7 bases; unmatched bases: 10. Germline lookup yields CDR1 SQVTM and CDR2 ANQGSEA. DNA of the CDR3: TGCAGCGTACCCGACACACAGGGGGGTGAAGCTTTCTTT. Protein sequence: CSVPDTQGGEAFF.

The CDR3 is CASSPRRDEAKNIQYF. The CDR3 region has the DNA TGTGCCAGCAGCCCCCGGAGGGATGAAGCCAAAAACATTCAGTACTTC. The chain uses TRBV6-2 or TRBV6-3 and TRBJ2-4, with D perhaps TRBD2 (6 bases). Germline CDR1 MNHEY, CDR2 SVGEGT. CDR3 length equals 16 residues. V was shortened by 6 bases and J by 0 bases, with 15 bases between the two germline ends.

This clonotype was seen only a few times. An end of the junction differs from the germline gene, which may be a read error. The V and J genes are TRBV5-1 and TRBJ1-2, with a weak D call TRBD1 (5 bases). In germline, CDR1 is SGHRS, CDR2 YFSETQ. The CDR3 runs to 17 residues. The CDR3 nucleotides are TGTGCCAGCAGCCTTGGGAGTAGGGCAGGGAGATATGATGGCTACACCTTC. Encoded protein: CASSLGSRAGRYDGYTF. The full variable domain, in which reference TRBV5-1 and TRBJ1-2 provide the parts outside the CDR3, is KAGVTQTPRYLIKTRGQQVTLSCSPISGHRSVSWYQQTPGQGLQFLFEYFSETQRNKGNFPGRFSGRQFSNSRSEMNVSTLELGDSALYLCASSLGSRAGRYDGYTFGSGTRLTVV.

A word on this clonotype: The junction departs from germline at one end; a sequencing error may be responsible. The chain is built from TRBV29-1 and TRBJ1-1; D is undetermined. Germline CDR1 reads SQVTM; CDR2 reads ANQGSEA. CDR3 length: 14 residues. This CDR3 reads CSVEEEQMNTKAFF. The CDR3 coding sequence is TGCAGCGTTGAAGAGGAACAGATGAACACTAAAGCTTTCTTT.

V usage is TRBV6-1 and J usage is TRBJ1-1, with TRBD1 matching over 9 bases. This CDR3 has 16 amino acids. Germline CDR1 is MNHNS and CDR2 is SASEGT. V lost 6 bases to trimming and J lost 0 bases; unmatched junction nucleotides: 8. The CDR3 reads CASRTGGRWMNTEAFF. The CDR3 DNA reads TGTGCCAGCAGGACAGGGGGTCGTTGGATGAACACTGAAGCTTTCTTT.

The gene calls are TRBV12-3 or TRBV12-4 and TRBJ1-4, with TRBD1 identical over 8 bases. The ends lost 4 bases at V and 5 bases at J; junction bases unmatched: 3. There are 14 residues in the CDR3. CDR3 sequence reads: CASSSWDRNEKLFF. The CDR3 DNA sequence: TGTGCCAGCAGTTCCTGGGACAGGAATGAAAAACTGTTTTTT.

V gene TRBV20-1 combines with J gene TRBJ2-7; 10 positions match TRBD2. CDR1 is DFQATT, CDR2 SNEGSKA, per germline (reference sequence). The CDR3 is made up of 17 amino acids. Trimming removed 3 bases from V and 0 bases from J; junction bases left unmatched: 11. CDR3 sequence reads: CSASRGLRTSGSYEQYF. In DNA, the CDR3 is TGCAGTGCTAGTAGAGGGCTGCGGACTAGCGGCTCCTACGAGCAGTACTTC.

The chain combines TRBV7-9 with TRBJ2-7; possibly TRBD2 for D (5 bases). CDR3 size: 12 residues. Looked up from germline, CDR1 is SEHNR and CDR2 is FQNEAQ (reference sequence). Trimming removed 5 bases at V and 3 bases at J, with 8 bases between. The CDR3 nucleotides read TGTGCCAGCAGCGGGAGCGACTACGAGCAGTACTTC. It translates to CASSGSDYEQYF.

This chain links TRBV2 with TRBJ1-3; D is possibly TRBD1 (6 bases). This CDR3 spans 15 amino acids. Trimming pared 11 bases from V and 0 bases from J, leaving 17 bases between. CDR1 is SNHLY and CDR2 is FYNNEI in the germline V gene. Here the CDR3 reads CAGSGTPHSGNTIYF. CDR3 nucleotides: TGTGCCGGCTCCGGGACACCACACTCTGGAAACACCATATATTTT.

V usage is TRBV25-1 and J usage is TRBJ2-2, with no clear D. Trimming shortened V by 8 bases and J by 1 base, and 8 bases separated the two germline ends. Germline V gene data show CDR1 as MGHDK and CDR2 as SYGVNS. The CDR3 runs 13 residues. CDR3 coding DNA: TGTGCCAGCCGACGGATGAACACCGGGGAGCTGTTTTTT. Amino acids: CASRRMNTGELFF.

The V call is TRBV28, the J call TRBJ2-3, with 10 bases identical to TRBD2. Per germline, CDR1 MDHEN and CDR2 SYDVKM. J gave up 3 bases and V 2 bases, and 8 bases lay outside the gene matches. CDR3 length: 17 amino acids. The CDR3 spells CASSLGGLARGTDTQYF. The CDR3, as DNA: TGTGCCAGCAGTTTAGGGGGACTAGCGAGAGGTACAGATACGCAGTATTTT.

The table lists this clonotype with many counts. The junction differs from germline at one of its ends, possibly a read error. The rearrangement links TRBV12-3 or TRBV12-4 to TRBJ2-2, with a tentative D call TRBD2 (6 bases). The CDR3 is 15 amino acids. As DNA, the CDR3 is TGCGCCAGCAGCTTGGGGACTTCGAACACCGGGGAGCTGTTTTTT. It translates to CASSLGTSNTGELFF.

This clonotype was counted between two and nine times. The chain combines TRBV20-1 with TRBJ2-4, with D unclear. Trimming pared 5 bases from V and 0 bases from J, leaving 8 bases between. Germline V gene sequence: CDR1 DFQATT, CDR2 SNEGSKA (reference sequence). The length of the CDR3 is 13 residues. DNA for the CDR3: TGCAGTGCTTTAACATTAGCCAAAAACATTCAGTACTTC. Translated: CSALTLAKNIQYF.

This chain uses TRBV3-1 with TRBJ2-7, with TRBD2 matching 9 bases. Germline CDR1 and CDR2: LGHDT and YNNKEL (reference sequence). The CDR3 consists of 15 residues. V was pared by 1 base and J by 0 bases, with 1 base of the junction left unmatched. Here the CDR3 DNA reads TGTGCCAGCAGCCAAGGTAGCGGGGGCTCCTACGAGCAGTACTTC. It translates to CASSQGSGGSYEQYF.

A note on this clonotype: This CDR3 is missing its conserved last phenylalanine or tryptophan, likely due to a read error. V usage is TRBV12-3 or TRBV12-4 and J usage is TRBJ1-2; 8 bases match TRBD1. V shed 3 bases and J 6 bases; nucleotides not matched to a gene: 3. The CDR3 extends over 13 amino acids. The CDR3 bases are TGTGCCAGCAGTTTTGTCAGGGGGCATGGCTACACCTCC. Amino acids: CASSFVRGHGYTS.

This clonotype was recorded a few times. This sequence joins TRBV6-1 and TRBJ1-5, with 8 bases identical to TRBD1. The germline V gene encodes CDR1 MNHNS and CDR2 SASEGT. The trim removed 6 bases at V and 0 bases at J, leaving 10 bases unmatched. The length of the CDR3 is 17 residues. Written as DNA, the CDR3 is TGTGCCAGCAGACCGAGGACAGGGACCCATAGCAATCAGCCCCAGCATTTT. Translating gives CASRPRTGTHSNQPQHF.

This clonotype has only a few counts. CDR3 residues: CSVTSGAPYEQYF. Written as DNA, the CDR3 is TGCAGCGTGACTAGCGGGGCTCCCTACGAGCAGTACTTC. The chain combines TRBV29-1 with TRBJ2-7; 11 nucleotides match TRBD2. Germline lookup yields CDR1 SQVTM and CDR2 ANQGSEA. The trim removed 6 bases at V and 2 bases at J, leaving 3 bases unmatched. The CDR3 runs to 13 residues.

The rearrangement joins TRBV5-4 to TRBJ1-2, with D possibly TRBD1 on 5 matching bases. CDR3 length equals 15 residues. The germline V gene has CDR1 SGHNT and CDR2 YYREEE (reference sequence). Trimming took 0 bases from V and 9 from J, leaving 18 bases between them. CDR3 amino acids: CASSLGVGHRISYTF. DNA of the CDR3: TGTGCCAGCAGCTTGGGAGTAGGACACCGTATTAGCTACACCTTC.

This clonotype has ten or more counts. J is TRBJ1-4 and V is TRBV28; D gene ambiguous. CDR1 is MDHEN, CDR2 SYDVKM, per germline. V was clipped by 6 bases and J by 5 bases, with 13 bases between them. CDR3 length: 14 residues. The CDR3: CASSLTEANEKLFF. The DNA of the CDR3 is TGTGCCAGCAGCCTGACCGAGGCGAATGAAAAACTGTTTTTT.

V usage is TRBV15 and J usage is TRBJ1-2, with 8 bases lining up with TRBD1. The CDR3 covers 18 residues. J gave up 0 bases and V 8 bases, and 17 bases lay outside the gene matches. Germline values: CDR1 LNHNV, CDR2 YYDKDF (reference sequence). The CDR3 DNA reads TGTGCCACCCAAAAACGACCAGGGGGCGGCCCAGCTAACTATGGCTACACCTTC. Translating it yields CATQKRPGGGPANYGYTF.

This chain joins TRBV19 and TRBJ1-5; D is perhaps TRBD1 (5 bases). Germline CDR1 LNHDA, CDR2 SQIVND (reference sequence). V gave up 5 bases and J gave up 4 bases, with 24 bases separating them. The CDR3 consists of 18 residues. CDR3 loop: CASSSTQGSGTANQPQHF. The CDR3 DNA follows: TGTGCCAGTAGTTCGACCCAGGGTTCCGGGACGGCAAATCAGCCCCAGCATTTT.

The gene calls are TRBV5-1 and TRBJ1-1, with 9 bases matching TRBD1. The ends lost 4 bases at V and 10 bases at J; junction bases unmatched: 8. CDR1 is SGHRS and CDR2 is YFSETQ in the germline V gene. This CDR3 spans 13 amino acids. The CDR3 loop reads CASSQNTGGRAFF. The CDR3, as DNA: TGCGCCAGCAGCCAGAATACAGGGGGCAGAGCTTTCTTT.

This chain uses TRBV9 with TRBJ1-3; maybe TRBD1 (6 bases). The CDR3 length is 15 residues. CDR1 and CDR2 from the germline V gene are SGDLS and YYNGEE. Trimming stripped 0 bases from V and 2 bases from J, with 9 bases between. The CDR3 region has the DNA TGTGCCAGCAGCGTAGAAGGGGGAGCTGGAAACACCATATATTTT. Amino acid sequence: CASSVEGGAGNTIYF.